Sequencing of this T cell receptor beta chain was carried out in a study of blood T cell repertoires in COVID-19. Assay: immunoSEQ multiplex PCR; the TCRdb copy retains only in-frame clones and omits some. The table lists about 46,000 clones, 88% of them singletons. Germline trimming cut 6 bases from V and 8 bases from J; bases unmatched to any gene: 10. This CDR3 comprises 14 residues. The germline gives CDR1 LGHDT, CDR2 YNNKEL (reference sequence). The chain links TRBV3-1 (or the pseudogene TRBV3-2) to TRBJ1-2; 9 bases agree with TRBD1. This clonotype was obtained from a man between 45 and 60 years old with active COVID-19. Material: peripheral blood. CDR3 DNA: TGTGCCAGCAGTGACCCCGGGACAGGGAGGGGCTACACCTTC. Protein product: CASSDPGTGRGYTF.